The clone carrying this T cell receptor (beta chain) was picked up a small number of times. One junction end does not reproduce the germline sequence, and a read error may be involved. Amplification used 60 Vbeta primers and 13 Jbeta primers. The protocol was immunoSEQ multiplex PCR, while the TCRdb copy is restricted to in-frame clones and leaves out a portion. The data show around 95,000 clones, with approximately 72% seen just once and about 4% held by the top ten. Donors had nominal health at sampling but likely had unrecorded immune exposures. Germline V gene data show CDR1 as SEHNR and CDR2 as FQNEAQ (reference sequence). The CDR3 contains 16 residues. These data are taken from a study of cytomegalovirus exposure and HLA in healthy donors.

The rearrangement links TRBV7-9 to TRBJ2-7, with D perhaps matching TRBD1 (6 bases). Sequenced: PBMCs. The sequence came from a woman in her thirties or forties in good health and CMV-seropositive. The CDR3 region has the DNA TGTTCCAGCAGCCTGACAGGTTCTTATAGCTCCTACGAGCAGTACTTC. The encoded protein is CSSSLTGSYSSYEQYF.